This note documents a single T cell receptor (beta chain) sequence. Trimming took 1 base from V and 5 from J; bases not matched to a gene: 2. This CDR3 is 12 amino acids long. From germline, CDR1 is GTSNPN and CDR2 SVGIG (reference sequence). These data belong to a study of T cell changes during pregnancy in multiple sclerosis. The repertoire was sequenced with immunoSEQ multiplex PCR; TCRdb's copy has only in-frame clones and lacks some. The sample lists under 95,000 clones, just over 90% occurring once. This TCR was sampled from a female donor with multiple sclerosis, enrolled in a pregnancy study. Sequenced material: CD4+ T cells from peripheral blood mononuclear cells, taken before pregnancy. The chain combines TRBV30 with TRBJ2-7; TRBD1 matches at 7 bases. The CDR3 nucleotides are TGTGCCTGGAGTGGACAGGGTAACGAGCAGTACTTC. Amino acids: CAWSGQGNEQYF.